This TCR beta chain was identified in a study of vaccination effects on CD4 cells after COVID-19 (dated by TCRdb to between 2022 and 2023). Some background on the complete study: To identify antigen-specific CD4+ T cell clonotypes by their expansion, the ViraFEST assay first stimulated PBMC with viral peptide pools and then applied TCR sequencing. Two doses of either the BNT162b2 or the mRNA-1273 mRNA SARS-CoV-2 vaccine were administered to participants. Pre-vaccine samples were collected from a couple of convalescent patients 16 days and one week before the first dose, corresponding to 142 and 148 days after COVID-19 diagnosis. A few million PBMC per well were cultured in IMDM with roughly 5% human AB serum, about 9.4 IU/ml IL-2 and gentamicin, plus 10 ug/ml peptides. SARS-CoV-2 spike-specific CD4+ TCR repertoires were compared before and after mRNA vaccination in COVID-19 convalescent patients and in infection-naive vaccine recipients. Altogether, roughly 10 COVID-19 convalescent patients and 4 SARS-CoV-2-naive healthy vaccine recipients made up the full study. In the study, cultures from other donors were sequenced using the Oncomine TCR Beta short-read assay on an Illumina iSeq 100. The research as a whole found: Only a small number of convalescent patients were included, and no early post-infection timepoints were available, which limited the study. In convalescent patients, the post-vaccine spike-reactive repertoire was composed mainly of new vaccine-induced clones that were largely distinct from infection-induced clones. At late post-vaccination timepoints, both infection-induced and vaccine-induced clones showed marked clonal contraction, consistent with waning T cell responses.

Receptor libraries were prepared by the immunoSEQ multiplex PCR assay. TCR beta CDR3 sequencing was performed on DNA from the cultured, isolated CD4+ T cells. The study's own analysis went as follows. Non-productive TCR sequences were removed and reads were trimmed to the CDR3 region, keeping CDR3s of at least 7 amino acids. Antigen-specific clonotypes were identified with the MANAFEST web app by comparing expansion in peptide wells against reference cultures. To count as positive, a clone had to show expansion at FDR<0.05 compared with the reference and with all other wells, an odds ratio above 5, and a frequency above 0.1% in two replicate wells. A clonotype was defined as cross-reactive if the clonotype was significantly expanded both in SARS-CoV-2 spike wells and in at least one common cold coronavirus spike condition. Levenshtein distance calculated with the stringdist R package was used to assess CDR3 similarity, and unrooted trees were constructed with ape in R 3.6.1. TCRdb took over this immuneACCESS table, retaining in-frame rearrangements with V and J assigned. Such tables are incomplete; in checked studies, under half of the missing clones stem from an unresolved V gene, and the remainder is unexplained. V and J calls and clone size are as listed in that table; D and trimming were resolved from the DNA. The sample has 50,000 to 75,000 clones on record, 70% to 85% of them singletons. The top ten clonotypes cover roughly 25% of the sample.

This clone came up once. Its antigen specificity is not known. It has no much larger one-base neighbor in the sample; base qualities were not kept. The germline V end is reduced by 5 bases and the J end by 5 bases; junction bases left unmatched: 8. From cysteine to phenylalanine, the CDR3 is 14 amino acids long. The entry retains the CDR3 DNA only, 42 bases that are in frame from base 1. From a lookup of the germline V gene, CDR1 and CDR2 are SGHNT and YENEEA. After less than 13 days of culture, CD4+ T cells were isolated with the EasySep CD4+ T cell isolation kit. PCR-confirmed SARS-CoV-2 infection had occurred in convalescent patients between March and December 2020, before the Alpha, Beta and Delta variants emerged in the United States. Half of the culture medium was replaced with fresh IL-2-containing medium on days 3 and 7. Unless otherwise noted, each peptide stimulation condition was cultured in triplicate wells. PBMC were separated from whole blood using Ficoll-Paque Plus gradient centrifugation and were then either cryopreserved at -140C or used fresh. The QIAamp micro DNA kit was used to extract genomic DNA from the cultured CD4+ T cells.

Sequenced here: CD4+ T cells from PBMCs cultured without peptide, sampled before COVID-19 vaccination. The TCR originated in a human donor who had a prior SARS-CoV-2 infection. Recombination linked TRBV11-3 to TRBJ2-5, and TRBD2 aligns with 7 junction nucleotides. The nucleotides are TGTGCCAGCAGCCCCCTTCGGCGGGGGGAGACCCAGTACTTC. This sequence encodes CASSPLRRGETQYF.